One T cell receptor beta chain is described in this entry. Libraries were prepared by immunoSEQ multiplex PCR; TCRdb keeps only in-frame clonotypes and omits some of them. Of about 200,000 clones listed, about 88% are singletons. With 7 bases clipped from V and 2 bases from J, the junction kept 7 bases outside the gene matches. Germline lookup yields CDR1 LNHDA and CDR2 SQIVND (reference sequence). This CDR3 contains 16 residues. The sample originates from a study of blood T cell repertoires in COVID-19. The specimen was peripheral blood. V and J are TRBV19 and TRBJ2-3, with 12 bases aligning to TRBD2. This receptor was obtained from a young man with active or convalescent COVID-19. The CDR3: CASNLRLAGDTDTQYF. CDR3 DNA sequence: TGTGCCAGTAATCTCAGACTAGCGGGGGACACAGATACGCAGTATTTT.